What follows are 30 T cell receptor beta chains derived from one specimen sequenced in a study of memory CD4+ T cells and cytomegalovirus serostatus. Single viable CD3+CD4+CD8-CD45RO+ cells were sorted as the memory CD4+ T cells. Measured with immunoSEQ multiplex PCR; TCRdb has only the in-frame clones, and not every one. The sample yields around 25,000 clones, roughly 76% seen once. Specimen: memory CD4+ T cells from blood. The source is an adult in good health and CMV-seronegative.

This clone was seen only a few times. This sequence joins TRBV7-2 and TRBJ2-7; 10 bases map to TRBD2. The CDR3 consists of 15 residues. Unmatched junction bases numbered 8, after V lost 5 bases and J lost 4 bases. Germline CDR1 SGHTA, CDR2 FQGNSA. CDR3 sequence (DNA): TGTGCCAGCAGCGCCGCTAGCGGGGGCCAATACGAGCAGTACTTC. Encoded protein: CASSAASGGQYEQYF.

The chain uses TRBV5-1 and TRBJ2-1; possibly TRBD1 or TRBD2 for D (5 bases each). Per germline, CDR1 SGHRS and CDR2 YFSETQ. CDR3 length: 12 residues. V was clipped by 6 bases and J by 4 bases, with 8 bases between them. In nucleotides, the CDR3 is TGCGCCAGCATAGGGGAGTACAATGAGCAGTTCTTC. Translated, it gives CASIGEYNEQFF.

The chain employs TRBV18 and TRBJ2-1; 9 bases are a match to TRBD2. V lost 0 bases, J lost 13 bases, and 4 bases stayed unmatched. CDR3 length equals 13 residues. CDR1 and CDR2 from the germline V gene are KGHSH and LQKENI. The CDR3 nucleotides read TGTGCCAGCTCACCACCGTTGCGGGGGGGTCAGTTCTTC. Amino acids: CASSPPLRGGQFF.

The chain combines TRBV28 with TRBJ2-5; TRBD2 aligns across 8 bases. V was pared by 3 bases and J by 5 bases, with 5 bases of the junction left unmatched. Germline V gene data show CDR1 as MDHEN and CDR2 as SYDVKM. This CDR3 contains 14 residues. The DNA of the CDR3 is TGTGCCAGCAGTTTTACCGGGAGGGGCGAGACCCAGTACTTC. Protein sequence: CASSFTGRGETQYF.

The gene calls are TRBV11-2 and TRBJ1-5; D gene ambiguous. Trimming cost V 5 bases and J 5 bases, with 7 bases left between them. Germline CDR1 reads SGHAT; CDR2 reads FQNNGV. The CDR3 sequence is 12 residues long. CDR3 nucleotide sequence: TGTGCCAGCAGCCGCGAGCATCAGCCCCAGCATTTT. Protein: CASSREHQPQHF.

This clone was picked up a small number of times. This rearrangement joins TRBV4-2 to TRBJ1-5; D unresolved. Germline CDR1 and CDR2: LGHNA and YNFKEQ. The CDR3 length is 15 residues. V lost 0 bases to trimming and J lost 7 bases, with 13 bases between them. Written as DNA, the CDR3 is TGTGCCAGCAGCCAAGATCTCGGGGAACAGCAGCCCCAGCATTTT. Translating gives CASSQDLGEQQPQHF.

This clone was detected only a few times. This chain links TRBV28 with TRBJ1-2, with D possibly being TRBD1 (5 bases). This CDR3 is built from 14 residues. Trimming removed 7 bases at V and 7 bases at J, with 19 bases between. Germline CDR1 is MDHEN and CDR2 is SYDVKM. The CDR3: CASKGGAGRFGYTF. The CDR3 DNA follows: TGTGCCAGCAAGGGTGGGGCAGGGCGGTTTGGCTACACCTTC.

The chain couples TRBV19 to TRBJ2-2, with 9 nucleotides matching TRBD2. V was clipped by 8 bases and J by 4 bases; unmatched bases: 8. Germline CDR1 reads LNHDA; CDR2 reads SQIVND (reference sequence). The CDR3 runs 15 residues. In DNA form, the CDR3 reads TGTGCCAGTGCGGGAGGGTCGGGTGGCACCGGGGAGCTGTTTTTT. Protein: CASAGGSGGTGELFF.

The chain employs TRBV29-1 and TRBJ2-5; D perhaps matches TRBD2 (5 bases). CDR3 size: 15 residues. Germline CDR1 is SQVTM and CDR2 is ANQGSEA. The V gene lost 4 bases and the J gene lost 1 base, with 16 bases spanning the gap. The CDR3 is CSVVVARVPQETQYF. The DNA of the CDR3 is TGCAGCGTTGTAGTTGCGCGGGTACCCCAAGAGACCCAGTACTTC.

This clone was seen just once. The CDR3 sequence is CASSLLQGARTPTQYF. The DNA for the CDR3 is TGCGCCAGCAGCTTACTACAGGGGGCCAGGACGCCGACCCAGTACTTC. The chain carries TRBV5-1 and TRBJ2-5, with 9 bases lining up with TRBD1. The CDR3 has 16 residues. Germline V gene sequence: CDR1 SGHRS, CDR2 YFSETQ. J gave up 7 bases and V 2 bases, and 12 bases lay outside the gene matches.

The V call is TRBV7-9, the J call TRBJ1-6; D gene ambiguous. CDR1 and CDR2 from the germline V gene are SEHNR and FQNEAQ (reference sequence). The length of the CDR3 is 16 residues. Trimming pared 2 bases from V and 6 bases from J, leaving 14 bases between. In nucleotides, the CDR3 is TGTGCCAGCAGCTTATCGGCGGCAGCCGTTAATTCACCCCTCCACTTT. Translating it yields CASSLSAAAVNSPLHF.

The chain carries TRBV15 and TRBJ1-1, with 8 positions matching TRBD1. V was pared by 9 bases and J by 0 bases, with 6 bases of the junction left unmatched. Germline lookup yields CDR1 LNHNV and CDR2 YYDKDF (reference sequence). This CDR3 is built from 14 residues. Written as DNA, the CDR3 is TGTGCCACGGTGACAGGGGAGGTGAACACTGAAGCTTTCTTT. This gives the protein CATVTGEVNTEAFF.

This sequence joins TRBV29-1 and TRBJ2-1; TRBD2 aligns across 13 bases. Germline-derived CDR1 and CDR2 are SQVTM and ANQGSEA. This CDR3 is built from 18 residues. V shed 6 bases and J 9 bases; nucleotides not matched to a gene: 20. The CDR3 bases are TGCAGCGTGGACTCCGGGACTAGCGGGGCGGGAAGGGGGGCTGAGCAGTTCTTC. It yields the protein CSVDSGTSGAGRGAEQFF.

The V call is TRBV7-2, the J call TRBJ2-7; TRBD2 aligns across 8 bases. This CDR3 is 16 amino acids long. Germline-derived CDR1 and CDR2 are SGHTA and FQGNSA. V trimming: 5 bases; J trimming: 7 bases; junction bases outside the gene matches: 16. In nucleotides, the CDR3 is TGTGCCAGCAGCCCCGGGGGGGGGAGGCTGGGGGGTGAGCAGTACTTC. Protein sequence: CASSPGGGRLGGEQYF.

V gene TRBV28 combines with J gene TRBJ2-5; D is unresolved. The germline V and J ends were trimmed by 3 bases and 5 bases, with 10 bases remaining between them. The CDR3 covers 13 residues. Germline V gene lookup returns CDR1 MDHEN and CDR2 SYDVKM. CDR3 coding DNA: TGTGCCAGCAGTTTTGGAGAGGCCGAGACCCAGTACTTC. Translating it yields CASSFGEAETQYF.

The rearrangement uses TRBV29-1 and TRBJ1-1; D may be TRBD1 (6 bases). The V gene's germline CDR1 is SQVTM and CDR2 ANQGSEA. CDR3 length: 15 amino acids. The V and J ends lost 8 bases and 1 base respectively, with 20 bases between them. CDR3 DNA sequence: TGCAGCCTTGCTTCTACCGGGACATCGAACACTGAAGCTTTCTTT. This gives the protein CSLASTGTSNTEAFF.

This clone was found once. The V call is TRBV6-1, the J call TRBJ2-1, with D possibly matching TRBD2 (7 bases). Looked up from germline, CDR1 is MNHNS and CDR2 is SASEGT. The CDR3 extends over 12 amino acids. V lost 10 bases to trimming and J lost 10 bases, with 17 bases between them. Here the CDR3 DNA reads TGTGCCACCGGACTAGGGGGATGGGAGCAGTTCTTC. Protein: CATGLGGWEQFF.

This clone was counted between two and nine times. The V call is TRBV7-9, the J call TRBJ1-4; 10 bases are a match to TRBD1. Germline CDR1 is SEHNR and CDR2 is FQNEAQ (reference sequence). Trimming removed 5 bases from V and 6 bases from J; junction bases left unmatched: 3. The CDR3 spans 14 residues. CDR3 protein: CASSVTGGDEKLFF. The DNA of the CDR3 is TGTGCCAGCAGCGTGACAGGGGGCGATGAAAAACTGTTTTTT.

The gene calls are TRBV30 and TRBJ1-2; D remains ambiguous. V lost 1 base to trimming and J lost 8 bases, with 11 bases between them. Germline V CDR1 and CDR2: GTSNPN, SVGIG (reference sequence). The CDR3 has 12 residues. CDR3 bases: TGTGCCTGGAGTGCCCTGGAAAGGGGCTACACCTTC. Protein sequence: CAWSALERGYTF.

The rearrangement joins TRBV4-2 to TRBJ2-7, with D possibly TRBD2 on 6 matching bases. The CDR3 totals 20 residues. Germline V gives CDR1 LGHNA, CDR2 YNFKEQ. Deletions cut 0 bases from V and 1 base from J, with 25 bases between. This chain's CDR3 is CASSQEEFRPGSHESYEQYF. In DNA form, the CDR3 reads TGTGCCAGCAGCCAAGAGGAATTTAGACCCGGGAGCCATGAATCCTACGAGCAGTACTTC.

The V and J genes are TRBV25-1 and TRBJ1-4; perhaps TRBD1 as D (5 bases). Trimming pared 10 bases from V and 2 bases from J, leaving 14 bases between. In germline, CDR1 is MGHDK, CDR2 SYGVNS. The CDR3 spans 14 residues. The CDR3 protein is CATGGKATNEKLFF. CDR3 DNA: TGTGCCACCGGGGGAAAGGCGACTAATGAAAAACTGTTTTTT.

This clone was recorded only once. The V call is TRBV5-1, the J call TRBJ2-6; the match to TRBD2 covers 10 bases. V lost 4 bases to trimming and J lost 0 bases; unmatched junction nucleotides: 10. The germline gives CDR1 SGHRS, CDR2 YFSETQ. The CDR3 totals 19 residues. CDR3 in DNA: TGCGCCAGCAGCGCGAGACTAGCGGGCGGGTTCTCTGGGGCCAACGTCCTGACTTTC. Protein sequence: CASSARLAGGFSGANVLTF.

This clone was seen a few times. The CDR3 spells CASSQLAGESYNEQFF. The DNA of the CDR3 is TGTGCCAGCAGCCAGCTAGCGGGAGAGTCCTACAATGAGCAGTTCTTC. The V call is TRBV4-2, the J call TRBJ2-1, with 10 nucleotides matching TRBD2. The CDR3 has 16 amino acids. J was trimmed by 1 base and V by 3 bases; bases with no gene match: 3. Germline values: CDR1 LGHNA, CDR2 YNFKEQ.

The chain combines TRBV5-6 with TRBJ2-7, with TRBD2 matching 7 bases. The CDR3 extends over 15 amino acids. Germline CDR1 is SGHDT and CDR2 is YYEEEE. V lost 5 bases to trimming and J lost 2 bases; unmatched junction nucleotides: 10. CDR3 residues: CASSYEPSGPYEQYF. The CDR3, as DNA: TGTGCCAGCAGTTACGAACCTAGCGGACCCTACGAGCAGTACTTC.

This clone was counted between two and nine times. The chain couples TRBV11-2 to TRBJ2-7; D is perhaps TRBD2 (5 bases). The V end was cut by 1 base, the J end by 0 bases, with 7 bases between. Per the germline V gene, CDR1 is SGHAT and CDR2 is FQNNGV. The CDR3 length is 14 residues. CDR3 nucleotide sequence: TGTGCCAGCAGCTTAGGAACTAGCTCCTACGAGCAGTACTTC. Its translation is CASSLGTSSYEQYF.

This chain uses TRBV28 with TRBJ2-7; 10 bases align to TRBD2. The germline CDR1 and CDR2 sequences are MDHEN and SYDVKM. Trimming took 6 bases from V and 3 from J; bases not matched to a gene: 8. The CDR3 sequence is 15 residues long. In DNA form, the CDR3 reads TGTGCCAGCAGCCCCGGACTAGCGGACCTCTACGAGCAGTACTTC. This translates into CASSPGLADLYEQYF. The full variable domain, rest sourced from reference TRBV28 and TRBJ2-7, is DVKVTQSSRYLVKRTGEKVFLECVQDMDHENMFWYRQDPGLGLRLIYFSYDVKMKEKGDIPEGYSVSREKKERFSLILESASTNQTSMYLCASSPGLADLYEQYFGPGTRLTVT.

The J gene is TRBJ2-1, the V gene TRBV27, with 13 nucleotides matching TRBD2. Germline-derived CDR1 and CDR2 are MNHEY and SMNVEV (reference sequence). The length of the CDR3 is 15 residues. After removal of 2 bases from V and 7 bases from J, the junction contained 2 bases not matched to a gene. CDR3 bases: TGTGCCAGCAGTTTAGGACTAGCGGGAGTGAATGAGCAGTTCTTC. It translates to CASSLGLAGVNEQFF.

V usage is TRBV6-5 and J usage is TRBJ1-2; the match to TRBD1 covers 7 bases. Germline V lookup: CDR1 MNHEY, CDR2 SVGAGI. With V trimmed by 5 bases and J by 2 bases, 8 bases remained unmatched. The CDR3 contains 15 residues. This CDR3 reads CASSPPGQTNYGYTF. CDR3 DNA sequence: TGTGCCAGCAGTCCTCCGGGACAGACGAACTATGGCTACACCTTC.

This clone showed up just a few times. The rearrangement uses TRBV7-2 and TRBJ1-5, with 8 bases matching TRBD1. Trimming at V came to 6 bases and at J to 5 bases, leaving 6 bases not matched to a gene. The CDR3 extends over 14 amino acids. The germline V gene encodes CDR1 SGHTA and CDR2 FQGNSA. This chain's CDR3 is CASSSDRGYQPQHF. For the CDR3, the DNA is TGTGCCAGCAGTTCTGACAGGGGTTATCAGCCCCAGCATTTT.

As for this clone: The sample contains more than one DNA sequence encoding this CDR3. This rearrangement joins TRBV6-6 to TRBJ2-7, with D maybe TRBD1 (5 bases). V dropped 5 bases and J dropped 5 bases, with 13 bases sitting between them. The germline V gene has CDR1 MNHNY and CDR2 SVGAGI (reference sequence). The CDR3 runs to 13 residues. The CDR3: CASSLPQGHEQYF. The CDR3, as DNA: TGTGCCAGCAGTCTACCCCAGGGCCACGAGCAGTACTTC.